The rows below give T cell receptor beta chains drawn from one sample of a study of identical twins. TCRdb processed the 5' RACE reads anew with MiXCR; each CDR3 protein has one entry. The profile shows about 530,000 distinct CDR3 sequences, approximately 14% of them singletons. These records were also assigned to another study, of yellow fever vaccine responses in identical twins.

The sample taken for sequencing was CD4+ T cells sorted from blood. These receptors were obtained from a woman younger than 35 in good health. CDR3s include the opening cysteine and the closing phenylalanine or tryptophan. D genes are given only for firm matches. Clone sizes are given selectively: once, few, many, or a class where the clone is expanded.

J,V,size,D,CDR3,DNA
TRBJ2-1,TRBV10-3,-,-,CAISLSSNEQFF,TGTGCCATCAGTCTGTCTAGTAATGAGCAGTTCTTC
TRBJ2-1,TRBV28,-,-,CASSSTGPKGFF,TGTGCCAGCAGTTCCACCGGGCCGAAGGGGTTCTTC
TRBJ2-5,TRBV24-1,-,TRBD1,CATSDTTGRETQYF,TGTGCCACCAGTGATACGACAGGGCGGGAGACCCAGTACTTC
TRBJ2-6,TRBV19,few,-,CASSIVSSGVGANVLTF,TGTGCCAGTAGTATCGTGTCGAGCGGCGTAGGGGCCAACGTCCTGACTTTC
TRBJ2-7,TRBV10-3,few,-,CAISARDPGYEQYF,TGTGCCATCAGTGCGCGGGACCCGGGGTACGAGCAGTACTTC
TRBJ2-1,TRBV3-1,few,TRBD2,CASSHGTNGDEQFF,TGTGCCAGCAGCCATGGGACTAACGGCGATGAGCAGTTCTTC
TRBJ2-1,TRBV20-1,-,-,CCASGPKDGYNEQFF,TGCTGTGCTTCGGGCCCGAAGGACGGCTACAATGAGCAGTTCTTC
TRBJ2-7,TRBV28,-,TRBD2,CASSSSGRASSYEQYF,TGTGCCAGCAGTTCTAGCGGGAGGGCCAGCTCCTACGAGCAGTACTTC
TRBJ2-7,TRBV6-5,-,-,CASKPTPSSYEQYF,TGTGCCAGCAAGCCGACACCGAGCTCCTACGAGCAGTACTTC
TRBJ2-5,TRBV28,-,TRBD1,CASSGGQGLETQYF,TGTGCCAGCAGTGGGGGACAGGGGTTGGAGACCCAGTACTTC
TRBJ1-2,TRBV5-1,-,-,CASSLERKYGYTF,TGCGCCAGCAGCTTGGAACGGAAGTATGGCTACACCTTC
TRBJ1-5,TRBV20-1,few,-,CSAGERGSNQPQHF,TGCAGTGCAGGGGAGAGGGGGAGTAATCAGCCCCAGCATTTT
TRBJ1-1,TRBV15,few,-,CATSRDTSTPEAFF,TGTGCCACCAGCAGGGATACCTCCACGCCTGAAGCTTTCTTT
TRBJ2-3,TRBV20-1,once,-,CSARDDQRSTDTQYF,TGCAGTGCTAGAGATGACCAGCGTAGCACAGATACGCAGTATTTT
TRBJ2-5,TRBV2,-,TRBD1,CASKGTAEETQYF,TGTGCCAGCAAAGGGACAGCGGAAGAGACCCAGTACTTC
TRBJ2-7,TRBV6-6,-,-,CASSTTPYEQYF,TGTGCCAGCAGCACTACGCCCTACGAGCAGTACTTC
TRBJ1-6,TRBV5-1,few,TRBD1,CASSLILGQDSPLHF,TGCGCCAGCAGCTTAATTCTGGGACAGGATTCACCCCTCCACTTT